Listed below are T cell receptor beta chains from one sample, sequenced in a study of identifying expanded T cells in peripheral blood. Using immunoSEQ multiplex PCR, the repertoire was profiled, and TCRdb retains in-frame clones only, with some absent. The data hold tens of thousands of clones, with roughly 88% observed a single time. The sample was blood. These receptors were obtained from a person aged 18-70 years in good health. Both conserved end residues are part of each CDR3. The order of the fields is V gene, clone size, J gene, CDR3 length, CDR3 protein. Size is stated for part of the rows, as once, few or many counts, or as a class when the clone is expanded.

V: TRBV9; size: NA; J: TRBJ2-3; length: 14; CDR3: CASGVDSFTDTQYF
V: TRBV30; size: NA; J: TRBJ2-1; length: 15; CDR3: CAWSVGTSGSNEQFF
V: TRBV19; size: NA; J: TRBJ2-1; length: 17; CDR3: CASSRQGGAGSYNEQFF
V: TRBV5-1; size: NA; J: TRBJ1-3; length: 16; CDR3: CASSFHAGDSGNTIYF
V: TRBV29-1; size: NA; J: TRBJ1-1; length: 14; CDR3: CSVTAGQPNTEAFF
V: TRBV7-9; size: NA; J: TRBJ2-2; length: 12; CDR3: CASSQGQGELFF
V: TRBV19; size: NA; J: TRBJ2-7; length: 15; CDR3: CASRKEPWASYEQYF
V: TRBV2; size: NA; J: TRBJ1-5; length: 16; CDR3: CASTPQSAGRNQPQHF
V: TRBV19; size: NA; J: TRBJ2-6; length: 16; CDR3: CASSIIPGAGANVLTF
V: TRBV7-2; size: NA; J: TRBJ1-3; length: 15; CDR3: CASSLQSGEGNTIYF
V: TRBV27; size: NA; J: TRBJ2-7; length: 15; CDR3: CASSLSATDSGEQYF
V: TRBV25-1; size: NA; J: TRBJ2-5; length: 15; CDR3: CASSKRGPSSGTQYF
V: TRBV5-5; size: NA; J: TRBJ2-2; length: 14; CDR3: CASRQAGVGGELFF
V: TRBV7-2; size: NA; J: TRBJ2-7; length: 14; CDR3: CASSPGLAVYEQYF
V: TRBV9; size: NA; J: TRBJ2-2; length: 13; CDR3: CASRASGGGELFF
V: TRBV25-1; size: once; J: TRBJ1-4; length: 14; CDR3: CASSEYTLREKLFF
V: TRBV6-5; size: NA; J: TRBJ1-1; length: 13; CDR3: CASTRQLNTEAFF
V: TRBV2; size: once; J: TRBJ1-1; length: 12; CDR3: CASPGVNTEAFF
V: TRBV19; size: NA; J: TRBJ1-1; length: 13; CDR3: CASSVVGVTEAFF
V: TRBV19; size: NA; J: TRBJ1-6; length: 14; CDR3: CASRTTGGNSPLHF
V: TRBV2; size: NA; J: TRBJ1-2; length: 12; CDR3: CASSDEMYGYTF
V: TRBV19; size: NA; J: TRBJ1-5; length: 17; CDR3: CASSFEVLQYSNQPQHF
V: TRBV15; size: NA; J: TRBJ1-3; length: 16; CDR3: CATSRGDRLTGNTIYF
V: TRBV4-3; size: NA; J: TRBJ1-2; length: 15; CDR3: CASSQDLGANYGYTF
V: TRBV27; size: NA; J: TRBJ2-1; length: 16; CDR3: CASSPGLAGRNNEQFF
V: TRBV6-6; size: many; J: TRBJ1-5; length: 15; CDR3: CASSYSTGALNAQHF
V: TRBV6-1; size: NA; J: TRBJ1-6; length: 13; CDR3: CASSARGNSPLHF
V: TRBV5-6; size: NA; J: TRBJ2-1; length: 12; CDR3: CASSEGQTEQFF
V: TRBV7-8; size: NA; J: TRBJ2-1; length: 15; CDR3: CASSSSAGGVGEQFF
V: TRBV30; size: NA; J: TRBJ1-1; length: 13; CDR3: CAWDRGRGTEAFF
V: TRBV19; size: NA; J: TRBJ1-4; length: 11; CDR3: CASTGGEKLFF
V: TRBV6-6; size: NA; J: TRBJ1-5; length: 15; CDR3: CASSFTGLANQPQHF
V: TRBV9; size: NA; J: TRBJ1-1; length: 14; CDR3: CASSVAWDRAEAFF
V: TRBV19; size: NA; J: TRBJ2-7; length: 13; CDR3: CASSIDISYEQYF
V: TRBV30; size: few; J: TRBJ1-1; length: 14; CDR3: CAWSALGQGAEAFF
V: TRBV5-1; size: NA; J: TRBJ2-2; length: 15; CDR3: CASSRGTVHTGELFF
V: TRBV10-2; size: NA; J: TRBJ2-1; length: 15; CDR3: CASGGLAGAYNEQFF
V: TRBV7-8; size: NA; J: TRBJ1-2; length: 13; CDR3: CASSLAGAVGYTF
V: TRBV7-2; size: NA; J: TRBJ2-1; length: 17; CDR3: CASTPPGLAGGYNEQFF
V: TRBV7-9; size: NA; J: TRBJ2-1; length: 16; CDR3: CASSLGPAGVSNEQFF
V: TRBV6-1; size: NA; J: TRBJ2-1; length: 15; CDR3: CASSEYGNGGDEQFF
V: TRBV6-6; size: NA; J: TRBJ1-5; length: 15; CDR3: CASSYTTGSNQPQHF
V: TRBV12-5; size: NA; J: TRBJ2-7; length: 21; CDR3: CASGPTRRDRASRTVPDEQYF
V: TRBV15; size: NA; J: TRBJ1-2; length: 17; CDR3: CATSREGRQSLNYGYTF
V: TRBV5-1; size: NA; J: TRBJ1-6; length: 12; CDR3: CASSLGGSPLHF
V: TRBV7-3; size: NA; J: TRBJ2-5; length: 15; CDR3: CASSLHGAGQETQYF
V: TRBV5-1; size: NA; J: TRBJ2-7; length: 15; CDR3: CASSLVQGLRNEQYF
V: TRBV11-3; size: NA; J: TRBJ2-3; length: 15; CDR3: CASSGRGTGTDTQYF
V: TRBV7-6; size: few; J: TRBJ1-5; length: 13; CDR3: CASSLDSNQPQHF
V: TRBV5-1; size: NA; J: TRBJ2-3; length: 14; CDR3: CASSFRGSTDTQYF
V: TRBV6-9; size: once; J: TRBJ2-7; length: 15; CDR3: CASSWHGTSGWEQYF
V: TRBV29-1; size: once; J: TRBJ2-7; length: 14; CDR3: CSVRSGTQTYEQYF
V: TRBV15; size: once; J: TRBJ1-1; length: 13; CDR3: CATSRLRQTEAFF
V: TRBV2; size: NA; J: TRBJ2-5; length: 13; CDR3: CASSDPGIKTQYF
V: TRBV19; size: NA; J: TRBJ2-7; length: 14; CDR3: CASSGTGNSYEQYF
V: TRBV10-3; size: NA; J: TRBJ2-1; length: 16; CDR3: CAISRGTSMWMNEQFF
V: TRBV2; size: NA; J: TRBJ2-1; length: 15; CDR3: CASRPTAEWYNEQFF
V: TRBV6-6; size: NA; J: TRBJ1-1; length: 15; CDR3: CASSQPTGRDTEAFF
V: TRBV7-3; size: NA; J: TRBJ2-3; length: 19; CDR3: CASSLVPGLAGVSTDTQYF